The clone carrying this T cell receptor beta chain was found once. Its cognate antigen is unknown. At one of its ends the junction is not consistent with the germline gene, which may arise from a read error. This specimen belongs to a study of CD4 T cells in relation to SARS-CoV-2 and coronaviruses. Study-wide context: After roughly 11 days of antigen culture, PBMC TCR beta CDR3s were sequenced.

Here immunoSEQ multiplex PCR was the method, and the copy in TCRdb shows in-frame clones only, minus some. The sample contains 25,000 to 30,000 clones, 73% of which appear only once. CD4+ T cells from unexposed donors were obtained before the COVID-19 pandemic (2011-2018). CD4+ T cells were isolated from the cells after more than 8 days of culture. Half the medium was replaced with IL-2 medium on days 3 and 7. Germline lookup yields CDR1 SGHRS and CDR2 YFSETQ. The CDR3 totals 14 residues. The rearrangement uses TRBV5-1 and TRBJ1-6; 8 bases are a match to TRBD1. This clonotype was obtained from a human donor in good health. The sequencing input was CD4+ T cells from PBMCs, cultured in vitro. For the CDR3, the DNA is TGCGCCTGCAGGGGGCAAGGAGATAATTCACCCCTCCACTTT. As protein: CACRGQGDNSPLHF.